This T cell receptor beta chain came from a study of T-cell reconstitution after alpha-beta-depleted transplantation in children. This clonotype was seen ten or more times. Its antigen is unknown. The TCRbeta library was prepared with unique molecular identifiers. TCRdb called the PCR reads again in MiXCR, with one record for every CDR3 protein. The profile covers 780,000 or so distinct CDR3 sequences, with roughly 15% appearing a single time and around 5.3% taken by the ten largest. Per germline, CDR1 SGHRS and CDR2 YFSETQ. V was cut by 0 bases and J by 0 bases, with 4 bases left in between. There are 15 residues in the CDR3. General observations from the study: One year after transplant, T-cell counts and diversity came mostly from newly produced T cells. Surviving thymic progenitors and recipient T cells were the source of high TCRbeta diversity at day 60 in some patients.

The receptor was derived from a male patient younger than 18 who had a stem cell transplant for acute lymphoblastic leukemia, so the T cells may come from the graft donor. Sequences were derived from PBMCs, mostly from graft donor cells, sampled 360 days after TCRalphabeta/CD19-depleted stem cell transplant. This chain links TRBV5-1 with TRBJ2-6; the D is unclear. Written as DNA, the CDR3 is TGCGCCAGCAGCTTGGGTTCCTCTGGGGCCAACGTCCTGACTTTC. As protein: CASSLGSSGANVLTF.